This T cell receptor (beta chain) was retrieved from a study of control samples from healthy donors and cancer patients. V was pared by 5 bases and J by 3 bases, with 8 bases between. This CDR3 has 13 residues. CDR1 is MNHEY and CDR2 is SVGEGT in the germline V gene. Measured with immunoSEQ multiplex PCR; TCRdb has only the in-frame clones, and not every one. The data contain 70,000 to 100,000 clones, around 91% of them singletons. V is TRBV6-2 or TRBV6-3 and J is TRBJ1-5; the D is unclear. The receptor comes from a man aged 50-59 years in good health. The sequencing sample was made of blood. The CDR3 nucleotides read TGTGCCAGCAGTGAGGCAGTCAATCAGCCCCAGCATTTT. It codes for CASSEAVNQPQHF.